The 30 T cell receptor beta chains given below trace back to one sample, sequenced in a study of blood T cell repertoires in COVID-19. Repertoires were generated with immunoSEQ multiplex PCR, while TCRdb's copy carries only in-frame clones and drops some. This table has 45,000 to 70,000 clones, around 89% appearing once. Specimen: peripheral blood. These receptors originate from a woman aged 60-75 years with active COVID-19.

J is TRBJ2-2 and V is TRBV5-1, with D possibly TRBD2 on 5 matching bases. The CDR3 is made up of 16 amino acids. V was pared by 4 bases and J by 5 bases, with 18 bases between. Germline CDR1 reads SGHRS; CDR2 reads YFSETQ. The CDR3 region is CASSPDVGGFTGELFF. The CDR3 region has the DNA TGCGCCAGCAGCCCCGATGTAGGAGGTTTTACCGGGGAGCTGTTTTTT. Full variable domain (outside the CDR3, taken from reference TRBV5-1 and TRBJ2-2): KAGVTQTPRYLIKTRGQQVTLSCSPISGHRSVSWYQQTPGQGLQFLFEYFSETQRNKGNFPGRFSGRQFSNSRSEMNVSTLELGDSALYLCASSPDVGGFTGELFFGEGSRLTVL.

The chain links TRBV4-2 to TRBJ2-5; TRBD2 might be the D (6 bases). There are 13 residues in the CDR3. Germline-derived CDR1 and CDR2 are LGHNA and YNFKEQ. Between the trimmed V and J ends, which lost 1 base and 3 bases, there was a span of 6 bases. The CDR3: CASSQGGEETQYF. The DNA for the CDR3 is TGTGCCAGCAGCCAAGGCGGGGAAGAGACCCAGTACTTC.

V is TRBV5-1 and J is TRBJ2-7, with a possible D match to TRBD2 (5 bases). This CDR3 spans 12 amino acids. Germline assignment: CDR1 SGHRS and CDR2 YFSETQ. Trimming took off 2 bases at V and 3 bases at J, with 6 bases between the two ends. CDR3 coding DNA: TGCGCCAGCAGCTTAACTAGCTACGAGCAGTACTTC. Translation gives CASSLTSYEQYF.

V and J are TRBV29-1 and TRBJ1-4; 7 nucleotides line up with TRBD1. J was trimmed by 8 bases and V by 7 bases; bases with no gene match: 10. CDR3 length equals 13 residues. The germline gives CDR1 SQVTM, CDR2 ANQGSEA. The CDR3 region is CSAGGDSQEKLFF. CDR3 coding DNA: TGCAGCGCGGGAGGGGACAGCCAGGAAAAACTGTTTTTT.

This chain links TRBV4-3 with TRBJ2-7, with TRBD1 matching over 8 bases. V lost 1 base, J lost 6 bases, and 5 bases stayed unmatched. The CDR3 is 14 amino acids. Germline assignment: CDR1 LGHNA and CDR2 YSLEER. The chain's CDR3 is CASSQGTGNGEQYF. CDR3 DNA sequence: TGCGCCAGCAGCCAAGGGACAGGGAACGGCGAGCAGTACTTC.

The CDR3 sequence is CASSRTSGYNEQFF. The CDR3 nucleotides are TGTGCCAGCAGCCGGACTAGCGGGTACAATGAGCAGTTCTTC. The chain employs TRBV7-3 and TRBJ2-1; 11 bases line up with TRBD2. This CDR3 contains 14 residues. The V and J ends lost 5 bases and 4 bases, in that order; junction bases with no gene match: 1. Germline V lookup: CDR1 SGHTA, CDR2 FQGTGA.

This chain uses TRBV11-2 with TRBJ2-5; possibly TRBD2 for D (6 bases). The CDR3 spans 15 residues. Trimming pared 2 bases from V and 2 bases from J, leaving 12 bases between. Per the germline V gene, CDR1 is SGHAT and CDR2 is FQNNGV. CDR3 region: CASSLSDGSQETQYF. The CDR3 DNA reads TGTGCCAGCAGCTTATCCGACGGGAGTCAAGAGACCCAGTACTTC.

The rearrangement links TRBV5-6 to TRBJ1-5; 7 bases are shared with TRBD1. This CDR3 comprises 14 residues. The ends lost 4 bases at V and 3 bases at J; junction bases unmatched: 4. In germline, CDR1 is SGHDT, CDR2 YYEEEE. The CDR3, as DNA: TGTGCCAGCAGCCGGGGACAGATCAATCAGCCCCAGCATTTT. Translating gives CASSRGQINQPQHF.

The J gene is TRBJ1-1, the V gene TRBV14, with 7 bases that match TRBD1. This CDR3 comprises 18 residues. The junction had 17 bases not matched to a gene; V was cut back by 2 bases and J by 5 bases. CDR1 SGHDN and CDR2 FVKESK come from the germline V gene. This chain's CDR3 is CASSQTPMITGDVTEAFF. The DNA for the CDR3 is TGTGCCAGCAGCCAAACTCCCATGATTACAGGGGATGTTACTGAAGCTTTCTTT.

The V gene is TRBV5-4, the J gene TRBJ1-2; perhaps TRBD1 as D (5 bases). CDR3 length: 13 amino acids. The germline V and J ends were trimmed by 4 bases and 3 bases, with 10 bases remaining between them. Germline V CDR1 and CDR2: SGHNT, YYREEE (reference sequence). The CDR3 DNA reads as TGTGCCAGCAGCGGGGGGGACTACTATGGCTACACCTTC. Translated, it gives CASSGGDYYGYTF. The whole variable domain, remainder taken from reference TRBV5-4 and TRBJ1-2, is ETGVTQSPTHLIKTRGQQVTLRCSSQSGHNTVSWYQQALGQGPQFIFQYYREEENGRGNFPPRFSGLQFPNYSSELNVNALELDDSALYLCASSGGDYYGYTFGSGTRLTVV.

A word on this clone: Other DNA sequences of this sample code for an identical CDR3. The J gene is TRBJ2-3, the V gene TRBV7-3; D perhaps matches TRBD2 (6 bases). There are 15 residues in the CDR3. Germline V gives CDR1 SGHTA, CDR2 FQGTGA. The V gene lost 5 bases and the J gene lost 1 base, with 13 bases spanning the gap. CDR3 DNA: TGTGCCAGCAGCCGGGCCGGCGGGGGCACAGATACGCAGTATTTT. Amino acid sequence: CASSRAGGGTDTQYF.

The chain couples TRBV4-1 to TRBJ2-2; possible D gene TRBD1, 5 bases. The CDR3 is 15 amino acids. Germline assignment: CDR1 MGHRA and CDR2 YSYEKL. The ends were cut back, 1 base at V and 6 bases at J, with 12 bases in the middle. CDR3 region: CASSQVQGPSGELFF. CDR3 coding DNA: TGCGCCAGCAGCCAAGTTCAGGGTCCCTCCGGGGAGCTGTTTTTT.

The rearrangement uses TRBV27 and TRBJ1-6, with D possibly matching TRBD1 (6 bases). There are 13 residues in the CDR3. Trimming took off 2 bases at V and 12 bases at J, with 11 bases between the two ends. Germline CDR1 reads MNHEY; CDR2 reads SMNVEV (reference sequence). This CDR3 is CASSLGLRGPLHF. Here the CDR3 DNA reads TGTGCCAGCAGTTTAGGGCTCAGGGGACCCCTCCACTTT.

V is TRBV5-6 and J is TRBJ1-5; 8 positions match TRBD1. The germline gives CDR1 SGHDT, CDR2 YYEEEE. The CDR3 is 15 residues long. The J segment lost 3 bases and the V segment lost 2 bases, leaving 4 bases of the junction unmatched. The DNA of the CDR3 is TGTGCCAGCAGCTTCAGGGGGCCGGTCAATCAGCCCCAGCATTTT. It codes for CASSFRGPVNQPQHF.

The CDR3: CASSSLSYEQYF. CDR3 bases: TGTGCCAGCAGTTCCCTCTCCTACGAGCAGTACTTC. The chain uses TRBV25-1 and TRBJ2-7; D remains unclear. Germline V CDR1 and CDR2: MGHDK, SYGVNS. CDR3 length equals 12 residues. The V and J ends lost 5 bases and 0 bases respectively, with 5 bases between them.

The V call is TRBV6-1, the J call TRBJ2-7, with D unresolved. V lost 2 bases and J 5 bases, leaving 7 bases between the germline ends. The CDR3 sequence is 12 residues long. The germline V gene has CDR1 MNHNS and CDR2 SASEGT. CDR3 residues: CASSEWQDEQYF. The CDR3 DNA reads as TGTGCCAGCAGTGAATGGCAGGACGAGCAGTACTTC.

V usage is TRBV14 and J usage is TRBJ2-1, with D possibly TRBD1 on 6 matching bases. CDR1 and CDR2 (germline): SGHDN, FVKESK. Trimming shortened V by 4 bases and J by 6 bases, and 10 bases separated the two germline ends. The CDR3 extends over 13 amino acids. The CDR3 here is CASSLTGSNEQFF. The CDR3 bases are TGTGCCAGCAGCCTAACAGGGAGCAATGAGCAGTTCTTC. Together with reference TRBV14 and TRBJ2-1, the CDR3 gives the full variable domain: EAGVTQFPSHSVIEKGQTVTLRCDPISGHDNLYWYRRVMGKEIKFLLHFVKESKQDESGMPNNRFLAERTGGTYSTLKVQPAELEDSGVYFCASSLTGSNEQFFGPGTRLTVL.

This clone was observed a single time. This chain links TRBV18 with TRBJ2-1; D is unresolved. Trimming took off 0 bases at V and 0 bases at J, with 9 bases between the two ends. This CDR3 is 16 amino acids long. The germline gives CDR1 KGHSH, CDR2 LQKENI. The CDR3 spells CASSPPFVSSYNEQFF. CDR3 sequence (DNA): TGTGCCAGCTCACCACCGTTCGTGAGCTCCTACAATGAGCAGTTCTTC.

The rearrangement uses TRBV11-1 and TRBJ2-2, with D hard to call. The CDR3 extends over 14 amino acids. From germline, CDR1 is SGHAT and CDR2 FQDESV (reference sequence). Trimming cost V 3 bases and J 4 bases, with 9 bases left between them. Written as DNA, the CDR3 is TGTGCCAGCAGCTTGTCAGGTCGCACCGGGGAGCTGTTTTTT. The encoded protein is CASSLSGRTGELFF.

The rearrangement joins TRBV18 to TRBJ2-3, with D possibly matching TRBD2 (6 bases). Trimming took off 0 bases at V and 7 bases at J, with 14 bases between the two ends. The V gene's germline CDR1 is KGHSH and CDR2 LQKENI. CDR3 size: 15 residues. CDR3 nucleotide sequence: TGTGCCAGCTCACCACCTCAGCTACGGGAGAATACGCAGTATTTT. This gives the protein CASSPPQLRENTQYF.

CDR3 coding DNA: TGCGCCAGCAGCTTAACCGGGAGCCTCTCCTACAATGAGCAGTTCTTC. Its protein is CASSLTGSLSYNEQFF. The genes are TRBV5-1 and TRBJ2-1; D possibly corresponds to TRBD2 (6 bases). Between the trimmed V and J ends, which lost 2 bases and 0 bases, there was a span of 12 bases. The CDR3 is 16 amino acids. Germline lookup yields CDR1 SGHRS and CDR2 YFSETQ. The complete variable domain, with remaining parts taken from reference TRBV5-1 and TRBJ2-1, reads KAGVTQTPRYLIKTRGQQVTLSCSPISGHRSVSWYQQTPGQGLQFLFEYFSETQRNKGNFPGRFSGRQFSNSRSEMNVSTLELGDSALYLCASSLTGSLSYNEQFFGPGTRLTVL.

The genes are TRBV7-9 and TRBJ1-4, with TRBD1 matching over 10 bases. The length of the CDR3 is 17 residues. Germline V gene data show CDR1 as SEHNR and CDR2 as FQNEAQ (reference sequence). The V and J ends lost 5 bases and 8 bases, in that order; junction bases with no gene match: 14. CDR3: CASSPRDRGGVGEKLFF. The CDR3 coding sequence is TGTGCCAGCAGCCCCCGGGACAGGGGCGGAGTCGGGGAAAAACTGTTTTTT.

The chain has TRBV11-2 and TRBJ2-1, with D tentatively TRBD1 (5 bases). Germline assignment: CDR1 SGHAT and CDR2 FQNNGV. The length of the CDR3 is 15 residues. Deletions cut 0 bases from V and 4 bases from J, with 10 bases between. The CDR3 reads CASSLDGAGYNEQFF. The CDR3 DNA reads TGTGCCAGCAGCTTAGATGGGGCAGGTTACAATGAGCAGTTCTTC.

V and J are TRBV2 and TRBJ2-3, with 7 bases fitting TRBD2. The CDR3 is made up of 15 amino acids. J was trimmed by 3 bases and V by 9 bases; bases with no gene match: 12. CDR1 SNHLY and CDR2 FYNNEI come from the germline V gene. CDR3 region: CASQKTSMATDTQYF. The CDR3 nucleotides are TGTGCCAGTCAGAAGACTAGCATGGCGACAGATACGCAGTATTTT.

The chain has TRBV9 and TRBJ2-7; 7 bases match TRBD1. The CDR3 runs 14 residues. Trimming removed 1 base from V and 3 bases from J; junction bases left unmatched: 4. Germline V gene lookup returns CDR1 SGDLS and CDR2 YYNGEE. The CDR3 sequence is CASSVTGQSYEQYF. The CDR3, as DNA: TGTGCCAGCAGCGTAACGGGACAGAGCTACGAGCAGTACTTC.

The V call is TRBV5-4, the J call TRBJ1-2; a weak D match, TRBD1 (5 bases). There are 14 residues in the CDR3. The germline V gene encodes CDR1 SGHNT and CDR2 YYREEE (reference sequence). Trimming left V 4 bases short and J 5 bases short, with 15 bases between. CDR3 bases: TGTGCCAGCAGCGATGCCTGGGGCCTTTATGGCTACACCTTC. It translates to CASSDAWGLYGYTF.

The rearrangement uses TRBV5-6 and TRBJ1-1, with a weak D call TRBD1 (6 bases). Trimming stripped 3 bases from V and 3 bases from J, with 21 bases between. The germline V gene encodes CDR1 SGHDT and CDR2 YYEEEE. The CDR3 runs to 17 residues. This chain's CDR3 is CASSSYYTGLTDTEAFF. DNA for the CDR3: TGTGCCAGCAGCTCCTATTACACAGGGCTGACAGACACTGAAGCTTTCTTT.

The chain recombines TRBV20-1 with TRBJ2-1; the match to TRBD2 covers 11 bases. V was clipped by 3 bases and J by 0 bases; unmatched bases: 10. The germline CDR1 and CDR2 sequences are DFQATT and SNEGSKA (reference sequence). The CDR3 runs 18 residues. The CDR3 DNA is TGCAGTGCTAGTTCGAGACTAGCGGGGATTAGCTCCTACAATGAGCAGTTCTTC. The encoded protein is CSASSRLAGISSYNEQFF.

The chain uses TRBV2 and TRBJ2-1; TRBD1 aligns across 9 bases. V dropped 6 bases and J dropped 8; count of bases not matched to a gene: 8. Germline V gene lookup returns CDR1 SNHLY and CDR2 FYNNEI. This CDR3 is 14 amino acids long. The CDR3 DNA reads TGTGCCAGCAGGGGGACAGGGTTAGGGGATGAGCAGTTCTTC. It translates to CASRGTGLGDEQFF.

The V call is TRBV5-1, the J call TRBJ2-2, with D unresolved. Trimming cost V 1 base and J 0 bases, with 7 bases left between them. Germline V CDR1 and CDR2: SGHRS, YFSETQ. The CDR3 extends over 15 amino acids. This CDR3 reads CASSLRASNTGELFF. In nucleotides, the CDR3 is TGCGCCAGCAGCTTGAGAGCCTCGAACACCGGGGAGCTGTTTTTT. Looking up the rest from reference TRBV5-1 and TRBJ2-2 gives the full variable domain: KAGVTQTPRYLIKTRGQQVTLSCSPISGHRSVSWYQQTPGQGLQFLFEYFSETQRNKGNFPGRFSGRQFSNSRSEMNVSTLELGDSALYLCASSLRASNTGELFFGEGSRLTVL.